The rows below give T cell receptor beta chains drawn from one sample of a study of cytomegalovirus exposure and HLA in healthy donors. The assay was immunoSEQ multiplex PCR, and TCRdb's table has in-frame clones only and misses some. This table has roughly 180,000 clones, about 80% appearing once. Sequencing was carried out using PBMCs. The source of these receptors is a woman aged 25-40 years in good health and CMV-seropositive. Each CDR3 is given with its conserved first and last residue. A D gene is named only where the DNA matches it firmly. For some rows the clone size is stated as once, few or many, or as a class when expanded; others skip it.

abundance	d_gene	j_gene	v_gene	CDR3nt	CDR3aa
few	TRBD1	TRBJ1-5	TRBV19	TGTGCCAGCGACCCAGATCCGGGACAGAGCAATCAGCCCCAGCATTTT	CASDPDPGQSNQPQHF
NA	NA	TRBJ2-5	TRBV7-7	TGTGCCAGCAGCTTAGCGGGAGTGTACCAAGAGACCCAGTACTTC	CASSLAGVYQETQYF
NA	TRBD1	TRBJ1-5	TRBV19	TGTGCCAGTAGCCCCACAGGGGGCGATGGTCAGCCCCAGCATTTT	CASSPTGGDGQPQHF
once	NA	TRBJ2-7	TRBV27	TGTGCCAGCAGTTTAGGGCAGTCCTACGAGCAGTACTTC	CASSLGQSYEQYF
NA	NA	TRBJ2-3	TRBV5-1	TGCGCCAGCAGCCCGCTCGGTCCTAGCACAGATACGCAGTATTTT	CASSPLGPSTDTQYF
NA	TRBD1	TRBJ1-4	TRBV7-9	TGTGCCAGCAGCTTAAGGACAGGGGGCGATGAAAAACTGTTTTTT	CASSLRTGGDEKLFF
NA	TRBD1	TRBJ1-4	TRBV11-2	TGTGCCAGCAGCCCAATCGGACAGGGCACGACACTTAATGAAAAACTGTTTTTT	CASSPIGQGTTLNEKLFF
NA	NA	TRBJ2-3	TRBV5-1	TGCGCCAGCAGCTTGGTCTGGGGGCAAACAGATACGCAGTATTTT	CASSLVWGQTDTQYF
NA	NA	TRBJ2-7	TRBV4-1	TGCGCCAGCAGCCCAGGAGTAGGGGCGGTCTACGAGCAGTACTTC	CASSPGVGAVYEQYF
few	TRBD1	TRBJ2-1	TRBV7-7	TGTGCCAGCAGCCTGGACAGGGATAGTGAGCAGTTCTTC	CASSLDRDSEQFF
NA	TRBD1	TRBJ2-3	TRBV2	TGTGCCAGCAGACGGGGACAGGGGACAACAGATACGCAGTATTTT	CASRRGQGTTDTQYF
once	TRBD1	TRBJ1-5	TRBV19	TGTGCCAGTCAGGGGGGCCAAACTCAGCCCCAGCATTTT	CASQGGQTQPQHF
NA	TRBD2	TRBJ2-3	TRBV11-3	TGTGCCAGCAGCAAAAGGTCAACGGGAGGGGAGGATACGCAGTATTTT	CASSKRSTGGEDTQYF
NA	TRBD2	TRBJ2-1	TRBV11-2	TGTGCCAGCAGCTTAGGGATGGCTAGCGGCAATGAGCAGTTCTTC	CASSLGMASGNEQFF
NA	TRBD1	TRBJ1-5	TRBV28	TGTGCCAGCAGCCTACAGGGGTATAGCAATCAGCCCCAGCATTTT	CASSLQGYSNQPQHF
few	NA	TRBJ1-1	TRBV15	TGTGCCATACGGACAGCGACGAACACTGAAGCTTTCTTT	CAIRTATNTEAFF
NA	NA	TRBJ2-1	TRBV28	TGTGCCAGCAGTTCTGGGGGGAGAGATGACAATGAGCAGTTCTTC	CASSSGGRDDNEQFF
NA	NA	TRBJ2-1	TRBV29-1	TGCAGCGTTGGGGGGACGCGGGACGGCCTCAATGAGCAGTTCTTC	CSVGGTRDGLNEQFF
few	NA	TRBJ2-1	TRBV27	TGTGCCAGCTCGATCAGCTCCTACAATGAGCAGTTCTTC	CASSISSYNEQFF
NA	TRBD1	TRBJ2-7	TRBV6-6	TGTGCCAGCAGTTCCTCCGGGACAGTACCCTACGAGCAGTACTTC	CASSSSGTVPYEQYF
NA	TRBD1	TRBJ1-2	TRBV28	TGTGCCAGCAGTGGGGCCGGGACAGGGATCTTTGGCGGCTACACCTTC	CASSGAGTGIFGGYTF
NA	TRBD1	TRBJ1-2	TRBV6-1	TGTGCCAGCAGCAGGGACAGGGGGGTTGGGGGCTACACCTTC	CASSRDRGVGGYTF
NA	TRBD2	TRBJ2-1	TRBV6-1	TGTGCCAGCAGTGAGAGGACTAGCGGGATCAATGAGCAGTTCTTC	CASSERTSGINEQFF
once	TRBD2	TRBJ2-1	TRBV28	TGTGCCAGCAGTTCAGCGGGAGCGGGTGGCAATGAGCAGTTCTTC	CASSSAGAGGNEQFF
NA	TRBD1	TRBJ1-2	TRBV5-6	TGTGCCAGCAGCCGGGACAGTTATGGCTACACCTTC	CASSRDSYGYTF
NA	TRBD1	TRBJ1-5	TRBV4-3	TGCGCCAGCAGCCAGACAGGGGGCGGGCAGCCCCAGCATTTT	CASSQTGGGQPQHF
few	NA	TRBJ1-5	TRBV27	TGTGCCAGCAGTCCAGGACAGCAGGGTCAGCCCCAGCATTTT	CASSPGQQGQPQHF
NA	NA	TRBJ2-5	TRBV5-1	TGCGCCAGCAGGGATTCGGGGGAGACCCAGTACTTC	CASRDSGETQYF
NA	TRBD1	TRBJ2-2	TRBV7-3	TGTGCCAGCAGCTTAGACAGGGCCACCGGGGAGCTGTTTTTT	CASSLDRATGELFF
NA	TRBD1	TRBJ1-2	TRBV6-6	TGTGCCAGCAGGTCCGGGACAGGGGACTATGGCTACACCTTC	CASRSGTGDYGYTF
NA	NA	TRBJ1-2	TRBV5-8	TGTGCCAGCAGCGACACAGGCCAGCTATATGGCTACACCTTC	CASSDTGQLYGYTF
NA	NA	TRBJ1-3	TRBV7-6	TGTGCCAGCAGCCAAGCACGGGGCTCTGGAAACACCATATATTTT	CASSQARGSGNTIYF
NA	TRBD1	TRBJ2-3	TRBV9	TGTGCCAGCAGCGCTACACTAGGGGGCGCAGATACGCAGTATTTT	CASSATLGGADTQYF
NA	TRBD2	TRBJ2-1	TRBV7-6	TGTGCCAGCAGCCTCACCGGGACTAGCGGCTACAATGAGCAGTTCTTC	CASSLTGTSGYNEQFF
few	TRBD2	TRBJ2-7	TRBV28	TGTGCCAGCAGCACACAAGCGGGAATAGGCGAGCAGTACTTC	CASSTQAGIGEQYF
NA	TRBD2	TRBJ2-3	TRBV19	TGTGCCAGCCGGAGGACTAGCGGCACAGATACGCAGTATTTT	CASRRTSGTDTQYF
NA	NA	TRBJ2-7	TRBV5-8	TGTGCCAGCAGCTTTATCTCCTACGAGCAGTACTTC	CASSFISYEQYF
NA	TRBD1	TRBJ2-5	TRBV19	TGTGCCAGTAGTTCCACGGGACAGGGAAAAGAGACCCAGTACTTC	CASSSTGQGKETQYF
NA	TRBD2	TRBJ2-1	TRBV10-3	TGTGCCATCAGCGGACTAGCGGGAGCCAATGAGCAGTTCTTC	CAISGLAGANEQFF
NA	TRBD2	TRBJ2-5	TRBV7-3	TGTGCCAGCAGCTTAACGGCTAGCGGACAAGAGACCCAGTACTTC	CASSLTASGQETQYF
NA	TRBD2	TRBJ2-1	TRBV14	TGTGCCAGCAGCCCACCTAGCGGGAAGGGCAATGAGCAGTTCTTC	CASSPPSGKGNEQFF
NA	TRBD2	TRBJ2-7	TRBV9	TGTGCCAGCAGCGTCACGGGAGGTACCTACGAGCAGTACTTC	CASSVTGGTYEQYF
NA	TRBD1	TRBJ1-1	TRBV27	TGTGCCAGCAGTTTAGACAGGGGGAACACTGAAGCTTTCTTT	CASSLDRGNTEAFF
NA	TRBD1	TRBJ1-2	TRBV28	TGTGCCAGCAGCGGGACAGCCTGGTATGGCTACACCTTC	CASSGTAWYGYTF
NA	NA	TRBJ2-3	TRBV7-2	TGTGCCAGCAGTGAGAATCTCTCCCCCACAGATACGCAGTATTTT	CASSENLSPTDTQYF
NA	NA	TRBJ1-1	TRBV28	TGTGCCAGCAGTTGGGCATCCCCTGAAGCTTTCTTT	CASSWASPEAFF
NA	NA	TRBJ2-1	TRBV28	TGTGCCAGCAGTACCACGAGACTAGGCGGTTCAAGGGATGAGCAGTTCTTC	CASSTTRLGGSRDEQFF
NA	NA	TRBJ1-5	TRBV28	TGTGCCAGCAGGAACACCAGGATTCAGCCCCAGCATTTT	CASRNTRIQPQHF